The 20 T cell receptor beta chains listed next were all sequenced from one sample in a study of cytomegalovirus exposure and HLA in healthy donors. The primer mix had 60 Vbeta and 13 Jbeta primers. The data were produced by immunoSEQ multiplex PCR, yet TCRdb's version contains in-frame clones alone and is incomplete. The sample consists of 130,000 to 150,000 clones, around 80% of them appearing once. Sequenced: PBMCs. The receptors stem from a female donor in good health and CMV-seronegative.

The rearrangement joins TRBV9 to TRBJ2-3, with D maybe TRBD1 (6 bases). The CDR3 contains 15 residues. Between the trimmed V and J ends, which lost 2 bases and 2 bases, there was a span of 12 bases. Per the germline V gene, CDR1 is SGDLS and CDR2 is YYNGEE. This CDR3 reads CASSVPTGNTDTQYF. The CDR3 nucleotides are TGTGCCAGCAGCGTCCCGACAGGAAACACAGATACGCAGTATTTT.

V usage is TRBV28 and J usage is TRBJ2-1; TRBD1 aligns across 10 bases. This CDR3 region has 15 residues. Germline V gene lookup returns CDR1 MDHEN and CDR2 SYDVKM. Losses at the gene ends were 8 bases for V and 6 bases for J; bases not matched to a gene: 10. This CDR3 is CASLLGGTGANEQFF. DNA for the CDR3: TGTGCCAGCCTACTGGGGGGGACAGGGGCCAATGAGCAGTTCTTC. The full variable domain, with the rest looked up from reference TRBV28 and TRBJ2-1, is DVKVTQSSRYLVKRTGEKVFLECVQDMDHENMFWYRQDPGLGLRLIYFSYDVKMKEKGDIPEGYSVSREKKERFSLILESASTNQTSMYLCASLLGGTGANEQFFGPGTRLTVL.

The gene calls are TRBV5-4 and TRBJ1-2, with 9 positions matching TRBD1. CDR1 and CDR2 (germline): SGHNT, YYREEE (reference sequence). Trimming took 2 bases from V and 8 from J; bases not matched to a gene: 7. This CDR3 is built from 14 residues. CDR3 residues: CASSFGTGYQGYTF. For the CDR3, the DNA is TGTGCCAGCAGCTTCGGGACAGGGTATCAGGGCTACACCTTC.

The chain couples TRBV6-5 to TRBJ2-7; D may be TRBD1 (5 bases). Germline CDR1 is MNHEY and CDR2 is SVGAGI. There are 11 residues in the CDR3. The ends were cut back, 10 bases at V and 7 bases at J, with 14 bases in the middle. The CDR3 DNA reads TGTGCCACCTTCGAGCCAGGGGAGCAGTACTTC. It codes for CATFEPGEQYF.

The chain recombines TRBV7-9 with TRBJ2-1; D might be TRBD2 (6 bases). Trimming cost V 5 bases and J 5 bases, with 19 bases left between them. The CDR3 length is 16 residues. From germline, CDR1 is SEHNR and CDR2 FQNEAQ (reference sequence). CDR3 coding DNA: TGTGCCAGCAGCCTAGTACTGGGGGGACCGAACAATGAGCAGTTCTTC. Translated, it gives CASSLVLGGPNNEQFF.

The V and J genes are TRBV29-1 and TRBJ1-1; D not resolved. The CDR3 sequence is 11 residues long. Trimming removed 7 bases at V and 1 base at J, with 7 bases between. Germline lookup yields CDR1 SQVTM and CDR2 ANQGSEA. The chain's CDR3 is CSGNKNTEAFF. The CDR3 DNA follows: TGCAGCGGTAACAAGAACACTGAAGCTTTCTTT.

This chain connects TRBV7-2 to TRBJ2-2; perhaps TRBD2 as D (5 bases). This CDR3 comprises 15 residues. CDR1 is SGHTA, CDR2 FQGNSA, per germline. Between the trimmed V and J ends, which lost 5 bases and 1 base, there was a span of 11 bases. In DNA, the CDR3 is TGTGCCAGCAGCCAGCAGCGGATGAACACCGGGGAGCTGTTTTTT. It is translated as CASSQQRMNTGELFF. Looking up the rest from reference TRBV7-2 and TRBJ2-2 gives the full variable domain: GAGVSQSPSNKVTEKGKDVELRCDPISGHTALYWYRQSLGQGLEFLIYFQGNSAPDKSGLPSDRFSAERTGGSVSTLTIQRTQQEDSAVYLCASSQQRMNTGELFFGEGSRLTVL.

The V call is TRBV27, the J call TRBJ1-2; TRBD1 aligns across 8 bases. In germline, CDR1 is MNHEY, CDR2 SMNVEV (reference sequence). Trimming took 6 bases from V and 4 from J; bases not matched to a gene: 10. The CDR3 contains 15 residues. The CDR3 region is CASRTTGGGGYGYTF. For the CDR3, the DNA is TGTGCCAGCAGGACCACAGGGGGAGGGGGCTATGGCTACACCTTC.

The chain employs TRBV5-1 and TRBJ2-5; 10 nucleotides align to TRBD1. The CDR3 sequence is 16 residues long. The V and J ends lost 0 bases and 4 bases, in that order; junction bases with no gene match: 6. Germline assignment: CDR1 SGHRS and CDR2 YFSETQ. The CDR3 loop reads CASSLGGQGRGETQYF. The CDR3 DNA sequence: TGCGCCAGCAGCTTGGGGGGACAGGGGAGAGGAGAGACCCAGTACTTC.

The chain uses TRBV29-1 and TRBJ2-7, with 7 bases identical to TRBD1. After removal of 7 bases from V and 4 bases from J, the junction contained 4 bases not matched to a gene. CDR1 and CDR2 from the germline V gene are SQVTM and ANQGSEA. The CDR3 length is 11 residues. CDR3 protein: CSGGQSYEQYF. The CDR3 bases are TGCAGCGGGGGACAGTCATACGAGCAGTACTTC.

V is TRBV6-5 and J is TRBJ1-1, with 10 positions matching TRBD1. From germline, CDR1 is MNHEY and CDR2 SVGAGI. The CDR3 has 15 residues. V was clipped by 0 bases and J by 7 bases; unmatched bases: 5. CDR3 nucleotides: TGTGCCAGCAGTTACTCTCCGGGACAGGGGTTTGAAGCTTTCTTT. This sequence encodes CASSYSPGQGFEAFF.

V gene TRBV5-6 combines with J gene TRBJ2-3; 11 bases map to TRBD2. This CDR3 comprises 18 residues. Germline V CDR1 and CDR2: SGHDT, YYEEEE. The ends lost 6 bases at V and 5 bases at J; junction bases unmatched: 17. CDR3 in DNA: TGTGCCAGCACCGAGGGGCTAGCGGGGGGCCCGGGGAGAGATACGCAGTATTTT. This translates into CASTEGLAGGPGRDTQYF.

A single count supports this clone. The V gene is TRBV28, the J gene TRBJ1-2; 10 bases agree with TRBD1. This CDR3 comprises 16 residues. V lost 4 bases, J lost 7 bases, and 12 bases stayed unmatched. Germline V gene sequence: CDR1 MDHEN, CDR2 SYDVKM. The CDR3 loop is CASSSPWGQGPSGYTF. DNA for the CDR3: TGTGCCAGCAGTTCCCCCTGGGGACAGGGGCCCTCTGGCTACACCTTC.

This clone was recorded a few times. This chain connects TRBV27 to TRBJ1-1; 8 bases fit TRBD1. CDR1 is MNHEY, CDR2 SMNVEV, per germline (reference sequence). The CDR3 extends over 15 amino acids. V trimming: 2 bases; J trimming: 5 bases; junction bases outside the gene matches: 7. CDR3 DNA: TGTGCCAGCAGTTTAACCCCCTGGACAGGGACTGAAGCTTTCTTT. Translating it yields CASSLTPWTGTEAFF.

The V call is TRBV30, the J call TRBJ1-4; maybe TRBD1 (5 bases). Trimming cost V 3 bases and J 7 bases, with 18 bases left between them. The CDR3 loop spans 15 amino acids. Germline V gives CDR1 GTSNPN, CDR2 SVGIG (reference sequence). The CDR3 here is CAWSRPDTYGEKLFF. CDR3 coding DNA: TGTGCCTGGAGCCGCCCGGACACCTACGGTGAAAAACTGTTTTTT.

The rearrangement uses TRBV28 and TRBJ1-5; D is perhaps TRBD1 (5 bases). The V gene's germline CDR1 is MDHEN and CDR2 SYDVKM. The CDR3 length is 16 residues. The V end was cut by 4 bases, the J end by 4 bases, with 17 bases between. The CDR3 spells CASSSGLGGENQPQHF. CDR3 DNA: TGTGCCAGCAGTTCAGGCCTCGGGGGGGAAAATCAGCCCCAGCATTTT.

In this sample, this clone turned up once. The chain employs TRBV11-2 and TRBJ1-1; 10 nucleotides match TRBD1. Germline V gene data show CDR1 as SGHAT and CDR2 as FQNNGV. This CDR3 is 13 amino acids long. Trimming at V came to 1 base and at J to 8 bases, leaving 1 base not matched to a gene. The CDR3 loop is CASSLGDRGEAFF. The CDR3 DNA is TGTGCCAGCAGCTTAGGGGACAGGGGAGAAGCTTTCTTT.

The count of this clone is one. The chain is built from TRBV4-1 and TRBJ2-1, with D tentatively TRBD2 (6 bases). This CDR3 region has 17 residues. Germline CDR1 is MGHRA and CDR2 is YSYEKL. Between the trimmed V and J ends, which lost 2 bases and 0 bases, there was a span of 14 bases. For the CDR3, the DNA is TGCGCCAGCAGCCAACCGGTAGCGGAGAGCTCCTACAATGAGCAGTTCTTC. It is translated as CASSQPVAESSYNEQFF.

The genes are TRBV6-1 and TRBJ2-3; 7 bases map to TRBD1. The CDR3 has 14 residues. Germline loops: CDR1 MNHNS, CDR2 SASEGT. Unmatched junction bases numbered 2, after V lost 3 bases and J lost 2 bases. The CDR3 coding sequence is TGTGCCAGCAGTGAGGACAGGATCACAGATACGCAGTATTTT. It yields the protein CASSEDRITDTQYF.

This clone was found once. The chain employs TRBV7-9 and TRBJ2-3; no definite D call. V lost 5 bases, J lost 2 bases, and 11 bases lay in between. The CDR3 loop spans 14 amino acids. Germline V lookup: CDR1 SEHNR, CDR2 FQNEAQ (reference sequence). CDR3 coding DNA: TGTGCCAGCAGCCTAGACTCCTCCACAGATACGCAGTATTTT. It specifies CASSLDSSTDTQYF.